The source of this T cell receptor (beta chain) is a study of CD8+ T cells in alopecia areata. Study information: A regimen of oral tofacitinib, 5 to 10 mg twice daily, was given to treated patients. General study findings and limits: Across lesional scalp, and particularly alopecia totalis/universalis, clonality surpassed that of normal scalp.

Extracted RNA was reverse transcribed, and the resulting cDNA served as sequencing template. This table comes from immunoSEQ multiplex PCR, and its TCRdb copy is limited to in-frame clones, with some not included. The sample has over 110,000 clones; about 51% are singletons. Concerning this clone: The antigen is unknown.

Individuals with alopecia areata gave both lesional scalp punch biopsies and peripheral blood for collection. The ends were cut back, 5 bases at V and 1 base at J, with 15 bases in the middle. The CDR3 sequence is 16 residues long. Germline CDR1 LNHNV, CDR2 YYDKDF (reference sequence). This receptor was obtained from a human donor with alopecia areata. The specimen comprised CD4+ T cells sorted from blood, sampled at week 0. The V call is TRBV15, the J call TRBJ2-4; TRBD1 might be the D (7 bases). The CDR3 is CATSDTRGRAKNIQYF. The CDR3 coding sequence is TGTGCCACCAGCGATACCAGGGGGAGGGCCAAAAACATTCAGTACTTC. Together with reference TRBV15 and TRBJ2-4, the CDR3 gives the full variable domain: DAMVIQNPRYQVTQFGKPVTLSCSQTLNHNVMYWYQQKSSQAPKLLFHYYDKDFNNEADTPDNFQSRRPNTSFCFLDIRSPGLGDTAMYLCATSDTRGRAKNIQYFGAGTRLSVL.